The TCR beta chain under discussion was sequenced for a study of blood T cell repertoires in COVID-19. Across the study: Sources were T cells, B-cell-depleted T cells, or PBMCs; the material itself was cDNA or gDNA.

Recruited during active infection, patients (from Seattle) were subsequently followed longitudinally. Only in-frame clones appear in the TCRdb table, and some are missing; sequencing was by immunoSEQ multiplex PCR. Of 85,000 to 120,000 clones in the sample, around 80% were seen once. In germline, CDR1 is SGHAT, CDR2 FQNNGV. The CDR3 covers 14 residues. The V segment lost 4 bases and the J segment 3 bases; nucleotides outside the gene matches: 4. The chain carries TRBV11-2 and TRBJ1-2, with 8 nucleotides matching TRBD1. Sequencing was carried out using peripheral blood. This sequence was found in a man aged 80 or over with COVID-19, enrolled during active disease. The CDR3 nucleotides read TGTGCCAGCAGCTCATTGGACAGGGACTATGGCTACACCTTC. Translated: CASSSLDRDYGYTF. The variable domain in full, with the rest retrieved from reference TRBV11-2 and TRBJ1-2, is EAGVAQSPRYKIIEKRQSVAFWCNPISGHATLYWYQQILGQGPKLLIQFQNNGVVDDSQLPKDRFSAERLKGVDSTLKIQPAKLEDSAVYLCASSSLDRDYGYTFGSGTRLTVV.